Sequencing of this T cell receptor beta chain was carried out in a study of blood T cell repertoires in COVID-19. Germline values: CDR1 MNHEY, CDR2 SVGEGT. The CDR3 has 15 residues. After removal of 4 bases from V and 2 bases from J, the junction contained 5 bases not matched to a gene. Clones were read by immunoSEQ multiplex PCR, and TCRdb kept only the in-frame ones, dropping some. The sample records over 200,000 clones, approximately 90% being singletons. This clone was detected a few times. Enrollees, about 18 to 89 years old, lived in 20 to 25 US areas. Donors of Cohort 3 who recovered were those that had two negative PCRs, clearance, or symptom resolution.

J is TRBJ2-3 and V is TRBV6-2 or TRBV6-3; 8 bases align to TRBD2. What was sequenced was PBMCs or T cells enriched from blood (not recorded which). The TCR comes from a man in his late teens or twenties who had recovered from COVID-19. The CDR3: CASSLSSGSTDTQYF. CDR3 coding DNA: TGTGCCAGCAGTTTGTCTAGCGGGTCCACAGATACGCAGTATTTT.